This TCR beta chain is from a study of T cells in Graves' hyperthyroidism and ophthalmopathy. Patients were excluded because of uncontrolled infection, other autoimmune disease, pregnancy or lactation. Each diagnosis was grounded in clinical symptoms, serum thyroxine and TRAb, thyroid ultrasound, and orbital computed tomography. Using RNA transcripts as the source, TCR beta CDR3 regions were amplified. Initially, a first-round RT-PCR of the TCR CDR3 employed the HTBI primer set. Each CDR3 protein is one row after TCRdb ran MiXCR on the multiplex PCR reads. The sample shows about 260,000 distinct CDR3 sequences, over 15% of them seen only once. This clonotype was recorded at least ten times. The antigen remains unidentified. General study points: Model predictions of ophthalmopathy came a median approximately 6.5 months before onset.

CDR1 and CDR2 from the germline V gene are SGHVS and FNYEAQ. This CDR3 spans 12 amino acids. V was shortened by 5 bases and J by 8 bases, with 10 bases between the two germline ends. The rearrangement links TRBV7-6 to TRBJ2-1; D possibly corresponds to TRBD1 (6 bases). The sample comprised blood. The origin of this receptor is a woman aged 18 to 35 with Graves' ophthalmopathy. CDR3: CASSPRGDEQFF. The CDR3 DNA sequence: TGTGCCAGCAGCCCCAGGGGCGATGAGCAGTTCTTC.